Shown below are 2 T cell receptor beta chains from a single sample sequenced in a study of Ad26.COV2.S vaccination and SARS-CoV-2 variants. Specified treatment: about 20 received Ad26.COV2.S at low or high dose, single or two shots; roughly five received placebo; per-sample allocation not given. Each sample was drawn 63 days after the first injection (of vaccine or placebo). Sequencing was performed with immunoSEQ multiplex PCR; in TCRdb, only in-frame clones are kept and a portion is missing. The repertoire includes about 350,000 clones, about 87% of them detected once, and 5.5% to 7% sits in the top ten. Material: peripheral blood, obtained in a trial of Ad26.COV2.S vaccine versus placebo. These TCRs come from a person aged 18-60 years who received the Ad26.COV2.S COVID-19 vaccine or a placebo.

The CDR3: CASSLGGEGALYEQYF. The CDR3 nucleotides are TGTGCCAGCAGCCTGGGAGGGGAGGGGGCCCTTTACGAGCAGTACTTC. The rearrangement uses TRBV5-4 and TRBJ2-7; D may correspond to TRBD1 or TRBD2 (7 bases each). The V end was cut by 4 bases, the J end by 4 bases, with 21 bases between. This CDR3 is 16 amino acids long. The V gene's germline CDR1 is SGHNT and CDR2 YYREEE (reference sequence).

The J gene is TRBJ2-7, the V gene TRBV4-3, with TRBD1 matching 10 bases. The ends lost 4 bases at V and 3 bases at J; junction bases unmatched: 6. CDR1 is LGHNA, CDR2 YSLEER, per germline. The CDR3 runs 15 residues. The CDR3 DNA reads as TGCGCCAGCAGCCGCGGGACAGGGGATTACTACGAGCAGTACTTC. This encodes CASSRGTGDYYEQYF.